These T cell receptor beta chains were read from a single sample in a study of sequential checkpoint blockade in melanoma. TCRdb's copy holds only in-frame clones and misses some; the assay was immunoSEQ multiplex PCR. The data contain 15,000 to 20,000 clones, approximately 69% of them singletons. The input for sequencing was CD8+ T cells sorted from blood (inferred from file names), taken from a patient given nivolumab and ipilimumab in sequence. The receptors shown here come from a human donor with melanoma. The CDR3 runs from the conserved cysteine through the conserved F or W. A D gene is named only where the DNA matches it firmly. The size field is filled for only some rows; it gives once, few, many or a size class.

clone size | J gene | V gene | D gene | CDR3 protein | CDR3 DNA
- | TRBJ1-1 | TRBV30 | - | CAWSDSTVAFF | TGTGCCTGGAGCGACTCCACGGTGGCTTTCTTT
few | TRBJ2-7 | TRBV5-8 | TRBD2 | CASSRTSGSHEQYF | TGTGCCAGCAGCCGAACTAGCGGGAGCCACGAGCAGTACTTC
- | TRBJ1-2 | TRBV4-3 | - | CASSPMVGDRNYGYTF | TGCGCCAGCAGCCCAATGGTGGGCGACCGGAACTATGGCTACACCTTC
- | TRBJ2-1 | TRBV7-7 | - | CASSLGGDLYNEQFF | TGTGCTAGCAGCTTAGGGGGGGACCTATACAATGAGCAGTTCTTC
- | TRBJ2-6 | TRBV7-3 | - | CASSLTGGGGANVLTF | TGTGCCAGCAGCTTAACTGGGGGAGGTGGGGCCAACGTCCTGACTTTC
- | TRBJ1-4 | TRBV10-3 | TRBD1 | CAISDVGTGEEKLFF | TGTGCCATCAGTGACGTGGGGACAGGGGAAGAAAAACTGTTTTTT
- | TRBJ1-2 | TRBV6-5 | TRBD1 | CASSLGTGEGYTF | TGTGCCAGCAGCCTCGGGACAGGGGAAGGCTACACCTTC
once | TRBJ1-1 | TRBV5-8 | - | CASSLYFAGRGNTEAFF | TGTGCCAGCAGCTTGTATTTCGCGGGGCGTGGGAACACTGAAGCTTTCTTT
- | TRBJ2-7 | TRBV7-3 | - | CASSLGSAGPYEQYF | TGTGCCAGCAGCTTAGGATCCGCAGGCCCCTACGAGCAGTACTTC
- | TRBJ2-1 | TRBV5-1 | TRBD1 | CASSLGTGRDNEQFF | TGCGCCAGCAGCTTGGGGACAGGGAGAGACAATGAGCAGTTCTTC
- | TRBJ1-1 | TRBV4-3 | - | CASSQDSAEAEAFF | TGCGCCAGCAGCCAAGATAGCGCGGAGGCTGAAGCTTTCTTT
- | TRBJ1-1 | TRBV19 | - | CASKAGNTEAFF | TGTGCCAGTAAGGCAGGGAACACTGAAGCTTTCTTT
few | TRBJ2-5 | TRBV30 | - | CAWRPGSQETQYF | TGTGCCTGGAGGCCGGGGAGCCAAGAGACCCAGTACTTC
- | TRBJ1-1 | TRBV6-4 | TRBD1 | CASSGWTGNTEAFF | TGTGCCAGCAGTGGGTGGACAGGGAACACTGAAGCTTTCTTT
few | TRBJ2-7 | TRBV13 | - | CASSDGTHEQYF | TGCGCCAGCAGTGACGGGACACACGAGCAGTACTTC
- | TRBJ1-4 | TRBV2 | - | CASRPYRVELEKLFF | TGTGCCAGCAGACCCTACAGGGTAGAATTGGAAAAACTGTTTTTT
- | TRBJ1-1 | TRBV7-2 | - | CASSVGLLGTEAFF | TGTGCCAGCAGCGTAGGCCTTCTCGGCACTGAAGCTTTCTTT
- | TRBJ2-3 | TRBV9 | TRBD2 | CASSVGLAPNTQYF | TGTGCCAGCAGCGTAGGACTAGCCCCGAATACGCAGTATTTT
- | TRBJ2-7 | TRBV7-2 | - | CASSLTGEGFYEQYF | TGTGCCAGCAGCTTAACGGGAGAGGGATTCTACGAGCAGTACTTC
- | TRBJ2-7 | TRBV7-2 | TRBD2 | CASSVGGGYEQYF | TGTGCCAGCAGCGTCGGCGGGGGCTACGAGCAGTACTTC
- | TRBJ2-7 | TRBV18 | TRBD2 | CASSPGRGYEQYF | TGTGCCAGCTCACCGGGGAGGGGTTACGAGCAGTACTTC
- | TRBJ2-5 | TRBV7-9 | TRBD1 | CASSRTGTGGETQYF | TGTGCCAGCAGCCGTACGGGGACAGGGGGAGAGACCCAGTACTTC
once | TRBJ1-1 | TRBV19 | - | CASTLGWGNTEAFF | TGTGCCAGTACCCTGGGGTGGGGCAACACTGAAGCTTTCTTT
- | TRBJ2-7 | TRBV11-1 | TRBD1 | CASSLVGQGAREQYF | TGTGCCAGCAGCTTAGTTGGACAGGGGGCGAGAGAGCAGTACTTC